The rows below give T cell receptor beta chains drawn from one sample of a study of T cell clusters in autoimmune cytopenias. Using the multiplex PCR reads, TCRdb records one entry per CDR3 protein without DNA. The table lists 3,500 to 4,500 distinct CDR3 sequences. The sample also formed part of further work on T cell repertoires in aging, cancer and after chemotherapy.

Material: peripheral blood. These receptors were obtained from a human donor with an autoimmune cytopenia or autoimmune hepatitis (not recorded which). The CDR3 runs from the conserved cysteine through the conserved F or W. A clone size is listed for some rows: how often the clone was seen (once, few, many), or a class if it is expanded.

TRBJ2-1 NA TRBV19 CASSITSGYYNEQFF
TRBJ1-2 NA TRBV29-1 CSVEGLDYGYTF
TRBJ2-1 medium-sized TRBV11-3 CASSSGLAGNNEQFF
TRBJ2-1 NA TRBV12-3/TRBV12-4 CASSQSGVEEQFF
TRBJ2-1 NA TRBV27 CASSPLAFRGRQFF
TRBJ2-3 NA TRBV15 CATSRGDLGPDTQYF
TRBJ1-5 NA TRBV18 CASRRDRGGQPQHF
TRBJ1-6 NA TRBV6-6 CASSPGQGSYNSPLHF
TRBJ2-5 NA TRBV6-2/TRBV6-3 CASKGGETQYF
TRBJ1-2 NA TRBV6-1 CASELFAGGFGYTF
TRBJ1-6 NA TRBV6-2/TRBV6-3 CASRTAGESPLHF
TRBJ1-5 NA TRBV6-2/TRBV6-3 CASSYGGGNQPQHF
TRBJ1-1 NA TRBV12-3/TRBV12-4 CASSASRGPEAFF
TRBJ1-5 NA TRBV27 CASSLSQGRQPQHF
TRBJ2-3 NA TRBV19 CASSIADTQYF
TRBJ2-2 NA TRBV7-9 CASSLVHTGELFF
TRBJ2-2 NA TRBV12-3/TRBV12-4 CASRRKGTNTGELFF
TRBJ2-5 NA TRBV19 CASSIGRSQETQYF
TRBJ2-3 NA TRBV5-1 CASSLGIGQGVTDTQYF
TRBJ2-1 medium-sized TRBV29-1 CSSGLAGGSYNEQFF
TRBJ2-4 medium-sized TRBV11-1 CASRETGGGNIQYF
TRBJ2-5 NA TRBV6-5 CASRFSGGPQETQYF
TRBJ1-1 NA TRBV11-3 CASGRRPRREAFF
TRBJ2-2 NA TRBV6-2/TRBV6-3 CASSSRPLTGAWGGELFF